The following is a TCR beta chain sequence with its context. Trimming shortened V by 2 bases and J by 4 bases, and 14 bases separated the two germline ends. Germline assignment: CDR1 MNHEY and CDR2 SVGAGI. The CDR3 has 15 residues. CD8+ and CD4+ T cells from blood underwent TCR beta sequencing. Negative isolation was used for CD8+ and CD4+ T cells and FACS enrichment for TEMRA cells. Roughly 0.45 to 1 ug RNA was reverse transcribed with random hexamers. Multiplex PCR with immunoSEQ amplified the TCR beta CDR3 across 54 Vbeta and 13 Jbeta. TCRdb reprocessed the immunoSEQ multiplex PCR reads via MiXCR and lists one record per CDR3 protein. The table includes 55,000 to 70,000 distinct CDR3 sequences, 85% to 95% detected once. The data derive from a study of CD8 T cells in Susac syndrome.

The receptor was derived from a human donor in good health. Sequenced input: CD8+ T cells from PBMCs. The rearrangement links TRBV6-5 to TRBJ1-2, with D possibly being TRBD1 (5 bases). CDR3 loop: CASSYVVGAGYGYTF. The CDR3 DNA reads as TGTGCCAGCAGTTACGTCGTAGGGGCGGGCTATGGCTACACCTTC.